The next 3 T cell receptor beta chains were all read from a single sample in a study of vaccination effects on CD4 cells after COVID-19. Their antigens remain unidentified. Culture proceeded for about 11 days, and CD4+ T cells were then isolated. All study participants received two doses of BNT162b2 or mRNA-1273 vaccine. Generated by immunoSEQ multiplex PCR, the TCRdb table keeps only in-frame clones and is missing some. The data contain about 73,000 clones, around 69% of them singletons. The material sequenced was CD4+ T cells from PBMCs cultured without peptide, taken after COVID-19 vaccination. The receptor set was obtained from a human donor who received a COVID-19 vaccine.

The CDR3 protein is CASSPQEGYEQYV. DNA for the CDR3: TGTGCCAGCTCACCACAGGAGGGCTACGAGCAGTACGTC. The chain links TRBV18 to TRBJ2-7, with a weak D call TRBD2 (6 bases). Germline V gene lookup returns CDR1 KGHSH and CDR2 LQKENI. This CDR3 is 13 amino acids long. V lost 1 base to trimming and J lost 3 bases, with 7 bases between them.

J is TRBJ2-1 and V is TRBV7-2, with D perhaps matching TRBD1 or TRBD2 (5 bases each). CDR1 and CDR2 from the germline V gene are SGHTA and FQGNSA. The CDR3 is 16 amino acids. The V end lost 5 bases, the J end lost 0 bases, and 14 bases lay between the germline ends. CDR3 in DNA: TGTGCCAGCAGCCTAGGGACGGGAAGCTCCTACAATGAGCAGTTCTTC. As protein: CASSLGTGSSYNEQFF.

The genes are TRBV10-1 and TRBJ1-1; 7 nucleotides align to TRBD1. Germline CDR1 and CDR2: WNHNN and SYGVQD (reference sequence). This CDR3 spans 15 amino acids. The junction had 6 bases not matched to a gene; V was cut back by 0 bases and J by 5 bases. The CDR3 protein is CASSESVAGGTEAFF. In DNA form, the CDR3 reads TGCGCCAGCAGTGAGTCGGTCGCAGGGGGGACTGAAGCTTTCTTT.